This entry is about one T cell receptor (beta chain). The identical CDR3 is also encoded by other nucleotide sequences in the sample. The trim removed 0 bases at V and 2 bases at J, leaving 4 bases unmatched. The CDR3 has 16 amino acids. CDR1 is SGDLS and CDR2 is YYNGEE in the germline V gene. This specimen comes from a study of blood T cell repertoires in COVID-19. In the authors' methods: Estimation of nucleated cell counts was performed using reference gene primer amplification. Libraries were prepared by immunoSEQ multiplex PCR; TCRdb keeps only in-frame clonotypes and omits some of them. V, J and clone size were drawn from that table, and D and trimming were deduced from the DNA. The table includes 200,000 to 250,000 clones, 75% to 85% detected once. Patients from Seattle were sampled longitudinally, starting during active infection.

Sequencing was performed on peripheral blood. The receptor was isolated from a woman under 40 with COVID-19, enrolled during active disease. The V and J genes are TRBV9 and TRBJ2-2; 7 bases agree with TRBD2. CDR3 nucleotide sequence: TGTGCCAGCAGCGTAGCGTTAGCGGGTAACACCGGGGAGCTGTTTTTT. It translates to CASSVALAGNTGELFF.